This T cell receptor beta chain is drawn from a study of blood T cell repertoires in COVID-19. Study-wide background: Collection of acute and convalescent COVID-19 samples took place in the United States, Italy and Spain. Nucleic acid was either cDNA or gDNA, and it came from T cells, B-cell-depleted T cells, or PBMCs.

In the authors' workflow: Estimates of nucleated cell counts were drawn from the amplification of reference gene primers. This table comes from immunoSEQ multiplex PCR, and its TCRdb copy is limited to in-frame clones, with some not included. The D gene and trimming were derived from the DNA, and the V and J assignments and clone size from that table. This sample carries under 150,000 clones, around four fifths of them seen once, and the ten largest clones take approximately 7.6%. CDR1 and CDR2 (germline): SQVTM, ANQGSEA. The CDR3 covers 14 residues. Trimming left V 2 bases short and J 0 bases short, with 9 bases between.

This TCR was recovered from a man aged 70 or older with active or convalescent COVID-19. V and J are TRBV29-1 and TRBJ2-3, with D maybe TRBD2 (5 bases). The sequencing sample was made of peripheral blood. The CDR3 DNA reads as TGCAGCGTTGAACAGGACTCTAGCACAGATACGCAGTATTTT. Translating gives CSVEQDSSTDTQYF.